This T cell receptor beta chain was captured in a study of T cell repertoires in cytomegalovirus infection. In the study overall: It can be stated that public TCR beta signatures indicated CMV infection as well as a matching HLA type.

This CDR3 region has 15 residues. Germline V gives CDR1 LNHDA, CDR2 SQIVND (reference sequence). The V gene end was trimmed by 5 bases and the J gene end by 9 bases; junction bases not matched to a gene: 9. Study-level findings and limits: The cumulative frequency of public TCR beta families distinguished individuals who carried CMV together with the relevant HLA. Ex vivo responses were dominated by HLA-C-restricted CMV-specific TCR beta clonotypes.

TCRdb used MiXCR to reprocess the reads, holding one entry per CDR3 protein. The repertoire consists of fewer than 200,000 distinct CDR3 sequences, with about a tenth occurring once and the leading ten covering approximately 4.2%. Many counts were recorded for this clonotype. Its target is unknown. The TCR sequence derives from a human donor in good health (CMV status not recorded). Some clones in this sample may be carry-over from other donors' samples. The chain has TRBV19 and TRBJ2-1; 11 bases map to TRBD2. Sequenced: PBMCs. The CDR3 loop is CASSVLAGGSGEQFF. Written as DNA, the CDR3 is TGTGCCAGTAGTGTTCTAGCGGGAGGATCGGGTGAGCAGTTCTTC. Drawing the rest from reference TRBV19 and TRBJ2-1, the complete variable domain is DGGITQSPKYLFRKEGQNVTLSCEQNLNHDAMYWYRQDPGQGLRLIYYSQIVNDFQKGDIAEGYSVSREKKESFPLTVTSAQKNPTAFYLCASSVLAGGSGEQFFGPGTRLTVL.